The 20 T cell receptor beta chains presented below share a single source sample, sequenced in a study of Tregs in tolerant kidney transplant recipients. The repertoire was sequenced with immunoSEQ multiplex PCR; TCRdb's copy has only in-frame clones and lacks some. The sample shows about 11,000 clones, and roughly a quarter sits with its ten largest clones. Related graft donors supplied nonmyeloablative bone marrow transplants, and mixed chimerism was transient. The input for sequencing was CD8+ T cells from blood (PBMCs), taken 24 months after the transplant. The receptors stem from a human patient who received a combined kidney and bone marrow transplant. Some T cells may arise from the graft donor.

Of note for this clone: The read gets to within 3 residues of the CDR3 end, and the germline J gene fills in the rest. This chain connects TRBV7-2 to TRBJ1-2; D call uncertain. This CDR3 is 15 amino acids long. The germline V and J ends were trimmed by 2 bases and 2 bases, with 12 bases remaining between them. Germline assignment: CDR1 SGHTA and CDR2 FQGNSA. The CDR3 reads CASSLLLGGNYGYTF. The sequenced CDR3 bases are TGTGCCAGCAGCTTACTTCTCGGAGGGAACTATGGC.

CDR3 DNA (partial): TGTGCCAGTAGTATGACAACCTCTAATGAG. It is translated as CASSMTTSNE. The full CDR3 is CASSMTTSNEQFF. The chain is built from TRBV19 and TRBJ2-1, with D unclear. Read sequence stops 3 residues before the CDR3 end, and the germline J gene provides the missing end. Trimming shortened V by 3 bases and J by 7 bases, and 10 bases separated the two germline ends. Germline loops: CDR1 LNHDA, CDR2 SQIVND (reference sequence). This CDR3 is 13 amino acids long.

About this clone: The missing CDR3 end, 3 residues past where the read stops, is filled in from the germline J gene. V gene TRBV19 combines with J gene TRBJ2-1, with D uncertain. The CDR3 contains 14 residues. Germline V gene lookup returns CDR1 LNHDA and CDR2 SQIVND (reference sequence). Trimming took off 7 bases at V and 0 bases at J, with 10 bases between the two ends. The CDR3 protein is CASNSDFSYNEQFF. The CDR3 DNA, read in part, is TGTGCCAGTAACTCTGACTTCTCCTACAATGAG.

Of note for this clone: The read gets to within 3 residues of the CDR3 end, and the germline J gene fills in the rest. The chain is built from TRBV10-3 and TRBJ2-7; TRBD1 aligns across 7 bases. From germline, CDR1 is ENHRY and CDR2 SYGVKD. Unmatched junction bases numbered 5, after V lost 4 bases and J lost 5 bases. The CDR3 extends over 13 amino acids. The CDR3: CAISADRAHEQYF. CDR3 DNA (partial): TGTGCCATCAGTGCCGACAGGGCCCACGAG.

Regarding this clone: The CDR3 is cut off 3 residues early in the read; its end comes from the germline J gene. The chain combines TRBV7-8 with TRBJ2-7, with 7 bases that match TRBD2. The CDR3 covers 15 residues. J was trimmed by 2 bases and V by 3 bases; bases with no gene match: 7. The germline gives CDR1 SGHVS, CDR2 FQNEAQ. The covered CDR3 bases are TGTGCCAGCAGCTTGGGGGGGGGATCGGCCTACGAG. Its protein product is CASSLGGGSAYE. The entire CDR3 is CASSLGGGSAYEQYF.

Notes on this clone: The CDR3 end is not reached by the read, which stops 3 residues before it; the germline J gene fills it in. The rearrangement links TRBV18 to TRBJ1-2; D gene ambiguous. Germline-derived CDR1 and CDR2 are KGHSH and LQKENI. The CDR3 sequence is 14 residues long. Trimming stripped 0 bases from V and 7 bases from J, with 12 bases between. The CDR3 protein is CASSPPETAAGYTF. CDR3 DNA, as far as it was read: TGTGCCAGCTCACCACCCGAAACAGCCGCTGGC.

As regards this clone: The junction shows a germline mismatch at one end, possibly a read error. The CDR3 DNA, read in part, is TGCGCCAGCAGCGACGGGACAGGTCTGCGATTTGGAAAA. As protein: CASSDGTGLRFGK. The whole CDR3 protein reads CASSDGTGLRFGKLFF. V and J are TRBV4-2 and TRBJ1-4; 8 bases align to TRBD1. Read coverage stops 3 residues before the CDR3 terminus; the germline J gene supplies the remainder. The CDR3 sequence is 16 residues long. Germline V lookup: CDR1 LGHNA, CDR2 YNFKEQ.

A remark on this clone: The read is 3 residues too short to cover the CDR3 end, so that end is filled in from the germline J gene. The chain recombines TRBV5-1 with TRBJ2-1, with TRBD1 matching 7 bases. V was clipped by 4 bases and J by 2 bases; unmatched bases: 6. Germline CDR1 and CDR2: SGHRS and YFSETQ. The CDR3 is made up of 15 amino acids. The CDR3 spells CASSPGQTAYNEQFF. The covered CDR3 bases are TGCGCCAGCAGCCCGGGACAGACCGCCTACAATGAG.

This clone ranks as medium-sized in terms of frequency. The CDR3 goes on 3 residues after the read ends, and that part is filled in from the germline J gene. The chain is built from TRBV9 and TRBJ1-4, with D tentatively TRBD1 (5 bases). Between the trimmed V and J ends, which lost 0 bases and 5 bases, there was a span of 11 bases. The CDR3 loop spans 15 amino acids. Germline V gives CDR1 SGDLS, CDR2 YYNGEE. The CDR3 bases that were read are TGTGCCAGCAGCGTAGACGGCCGGGGGAATGAAAAA. This encodes CASSVDGRGNEK. The entire CDR3 is CASSVDGRGNEKLFF.

About this clone: The read ends 3 residues before the CDR3 terminus; that terminus is restored from the germline J gene. The rearrangement uses TRBV6-1 and TRBJ2-7, with D perhaps matching TRBD2 (7 bases). There are 13 residues in the CDR3. Trimming took off 3 bases at V and 2 bases at J, with 8 bases between the two ends. Germline V gene data show CDR1 as MNHNS and CDR2 as SASEGT. The CDR3 region is CASSEGGPYEQYF. The part of the CDR3 DNA that was read is TGTGCCAGCAGTGAGGGGGGGCCCTACGAG.

As regards this clone: With the read ending 3 residues before the CDR3 end, the germline J gene is used to fill in that end. The V call is TRBV7-2, the J call TRBJ2-7; 12 nucleotides line up with TRBD2. After removal of 4 bases from V and 2 bases from J, the junction contained 3 bases not matched to a gene. Germline assignment: CDR1 SGHTA and CDR2 FQGNSA. The CDR3 spans 15 residues. The CDR3 spells CASSSGLAGTYEQYF. CDR3 bases read: TGTGCCAGCAGCTCCGGACTAGCGGGGACCTACGAG. The complete variable domain, with remaining parts taken from reference TRBV7-2 and TRBJ2-7, reads GAGVSQSPSNKVTEKGKDVELRCDPISGHTALYWYRQSLGQGLEFLIYFQGNSAPDKSGLPSDRFSAERTGGSVSTLTIQRTQQEDSAVYLCASSSGLAGTYEQYFGPGTRLTVT.

Comment on this clone: The DNA ends 3 residues before the CDR3 does, and the rest of the CDR3 is filled in from the germline J gene. The chain couples TRBV11-2 to TRBJ2-1, with 8 bases identical to TRBD1. Losses at the gene ends were 1 base for V and 6 bases for J; bases not matched to a gene: 5. Germline V gene sequence: CDR1 SGHAT, CDR2 FQNNGV. The CDR3 is 15 residues long. The CDR3: CASSLVQGAVNEQFF. The sequenced part of the CDR3 DNA is TGTGCCAGCAGCTTAGTTCAGGGGGCGGTCAATGAG.

About this clone: The missing CDR3 end, 3 residues past where the read stops, is filled in from the germline J gene. The chain uses TRBV30 and TRBJ2-7, with TRBD1 as a possible D gene (6 bases). V was shortened by 1 base and J by 3 bases, with 16 bases between the two germline ends. This CDR3 comprises 15 residues. The germline CDR1 and CDR2 sequences are GTSNPN and SVGIG (reference sequence). The covered CDR3 bases are TGTGCCTGGAGTGCGGGCTGGCAGGGGATCTACGAG. It specifies CAWSAGWQGIYE. Given in full, the CDR3 is CAWSAGWQGIYEQYF.

A word on this clone: Coverage ceases 3 residues before the CDR3 finishes, and the germline J gene fills in the end. This rearrangement joins TRBV10-1 to TRBJ2-5; D is possibly TRBD1 (5 bases). V lost 6 bases to trimming and J lost 5 bases, with 13 bases between them. The germline CDR1 and CDR2 sequences are WNHNN and SYGVQD (reference sequence). The CDR3 covers 13 residues. The CDR3 sequence: CASRDDRRETQYF. CDR3 DNA, as far as it was read: TGCGCCAGCAGGGACGACAGAAGGGAGACC.

Of note for this clone: Read data end 3 residues before the CDR3 end; the end is taken from the germline J gene. This rearrangement joins TRBV20-1 to TRBJ2-1; 9 positions match TRBD1. The CDR3 consists of 14 residues. The ends lost 3 bases at V and 7 bases at J; junction bases unmatched: 7. The germline gives CDR1 DFQATT, CDR2 SNEGSKA (reference sequence). The CDR3 is CSARAGTGWNEQFF. The DNA read from the CDR3 is TGCAGTGCTAGGGCCGGGACAGGGTGGAATGAG.

As regards this clone: With the read ending 3 residues before the CDR3 end, the germline J gene is used to fill in that end. The chain has TRBV28 and TRBJ2-7; 11 bases line up with TRBD2. J lost 4 bases, V lost 3 bases, and 11 bases had no gene match. From germline, CDR1 is MDHEN and CDR2 SYDVKM. This CDR3 has 17 amino acids. The DNA read from the CDR3 is TGTGCCAGCAGTTTTCCCCCGACTAGCGGGATAGGATACGAG. It encodes CASSFPPTSGIGYE. The whole CDR3 region reads CASSFPPTSGIGYEQYF.

As for this clone: The read ends 3 residues early relative to the CDR3; the germline J gene fills the gap. The chain uses TRBV5-4 and TRBJ2-1; TRBD2 matches at 14 bases. Germline trimming cut 3 bases from V and 6 bases from J; bases unmatched to any gene: 2. CDR1 is SGHNT and CDR2 is YYREEE in the germline V gene (reference sequence). This CDR3 has 15 residues. CDR3 sequence: CASSSGLAGVNEQFF. CDR3 bases read: TGTGCCAGCAGCTCGGGACTAGCGGGAGTCAATGAG.

A note on this clone: The CDR3 extends 3 residues past the end of the read, so its final part is completed from the germline J gene. The V gene is TRBV18, the J gene TRBJ2-7; 11 positions agree with TRBD2. CDR3 length: 16 residues. V shed 2 bases, J shed 0 bases, and the junction held 3 bases outside the gene matches. CDR1 and CDR2 from the germline V gene are KGHSH and LQKENI. The CDR3 bases that were read are TGTGCCAGCTCACCAACTACTAGCGGGAGCTCCTACGAG. Its protein is CASSPTTSGSSYE. The complete CDR3 reads CASSPTTSGSSYEQYF. Together with reference TRBV18 and TRBJ2-7, the CDR3 gives the full variable domain: NAGVMQNPRHLVRRRGQEARLRCSPMKGHSHVYWYRQLPEEGLKFMVYLQKENIIDESGMPKERFSAEFPKEGPSILRIQQVVRGDSAAYFCASSPTTSGSSYEQYFGPGTRLTVT.

With respect to this clone: The CDR3 is cut off 3 residues early in the read; its end comes from the germline J gene. The rearrangement links TRBV2 to TRBJ1-2, with 8 bases that match TRBD1. This CDR3 has 13 amino acids. From germline, CDR1 is SNHLY and CDR2 FYNNEI. Trimming at V came to 5 bases and at J to 6 bases, leaving 5 bases not matched to a gene. The part of the CDR3 DNA that was read is TGTGCCAGCAGTTGGACAGGGCTCGATGGC. This translates into CASSWTGLDG. The full CDR3 reads CASSWTGLDGYTF.

Here the CDR3 reads CASSLGEISYEQYF. Incomplete CDR3 DNA: TGTGCCAGCAGCTTAGGCGAAATCTCCTACGAG. This chain links TRBV7-9 with TRBJ2-7; D is unresolved. The read comes to an end 3 residues before the CDR3 does, leaving the germline J gene to fill in the end. Trimming took 1 base from V and 0 from J, leaving 7 bases between them. Germline V gene sequence: CDR1 SEHNR, CDR2 FQNEAQ (reference sequence). The CDR3 consists of 14 residues.